This entry describes one T cell receptor beta chain. The sample comes from a study of beta chain features in type 1 diabetes. cDNA synthesis used the whole RNA isolate, giving expressed TCRB sequences. Measured with immunoSEQ multiplex PCR; TCRdb has only the in-frame clones, and not every one. The table includes about 140,000 clones, 6.9% detected once. Isolation of CD4+ naive, central memory, regulatory and stem cell-like memory cells was achieved by sorting via CD45RO/CCR7/CD25/CD127/CD95/CD27. This clonotype was sampled from a woman aged 25 to 39 in good health. The specimen sequenced was central memory CD4+ T cells from blood.

CDR3 protein: CASTPTGASQETQYF. The CDR3 DNA sequence: TGCGCCAGCACCCCGACAGGAGCCTCACAAGAGACCCAGTACTTC. The chain joins TRBV5-1 to TRBJ2-5; maybe TRBD1 (6 bases). CDR1 is SGHRS and CDR2 is YFSETQ in the germline V gene. The CDR3 covers 15 residues. The germline V and J ends were trimmed by 6 bases and 2 bases, with 17 bases remaining between them.